This section outlines one TCR beta chain sequence together with its context. With 5 bases removed from V and 8 bases from J, the gap between germline ends came to 24 bases. Per germline, CDR1 SGHAT and CDR2 FQNNGV. CDR3 size: 17 residues. Using immunoSEQ multiplex PCR, the repertoire was profiled, and TCRdb retains in-frame clones only, with some absent. The table lists approximately 1,500,000 clones, 95% to 99% of them singletons. The sample originates from a study of shared clonotypes between healthy human individuals. Input material: naive CD4+ T cells sorted from blood. Subset: CD45RA+ positively selected. This clonotype was obtained from a man aged 30-40 years in good health. The chain employs TRBV11-2 and TRBJ1-4; D unresolved. The CDR3 is CASSLSLGRRGGEKLFF. The CDR3, as DNA: TGTGCCAGCAGCCTAAGCCTTGGTAGACGCGGAGGCGAAAAACTGTTTTTT.